Presented here are 25 T cell receptor beta chains from one specimen sequenced in a study of T cells in Graves' hyperthyroidism and ophthalmopathy. Regions amplified from RNA transcripts were the TCR beta CDR3 regions. The TCR CDR3 first-round RT-PCR relied on the HTBI primer set. TCRdb fed the multiplex PCR reads into MiXCR, producing one record per CDR3 protein. The data hold more than 350,000 distinct CDR3 sequences, with 14% to 15% observed a single time. Material for sequencing was blood. The receptors stem from a woman between 25 and 40 years old with Graves' hyperthyroidism.

This clonotype was counted between two and nine times. The V call is TRBV20-1, the J call TRBJ2-5; D gene ambiguous. V lost 5 bases, J lost 5 bases, and 6 bases lay in between. Germline CDR1 and CDR2: DFQATT and SNEGSKA (reference sequence). This CDR3 spans 10 amino acids. The CDR3 sequence is CSAHAETQYF. Written as DNA, the CDR3 is TGCAGTGCTCACGCGGAGACCCAGTACTTC.

This clonotype was seen ten or more times. This chain connects TRBV3-1 to TRBJ2-7; maybe TRBD2 (6 bases). This CDR3 has 13 amino acids. With 4 bases removed from V and 3 bases from J, the gap between germline ends came to 10 bases. Germline CDR1 is LGHDT and CDR2 is YNNKEL (reference sequence). Here the CDR3 reads CASSPGGIYEQYF. The CDR3 region has the DNA TGTGCCAGCAGCCCCGGCGGGATCTACGAGCAGTACTTC.

V gene TRBV6-2 or TRBV6-3 combines with J gene TRBJ2-3; D is undetermined. The germline V and J ends were trimmed by 6 bases and 0 bases, with 7 bases remaining between them. The CDR3 totals 13 residues. The germline gives CDR1 MNHEY, CDR2 SVGEGT. The CDR3 protein is CASRPASTDTQYF. The CDR3 DNA reads as TGTGCCAGCAGGCCCGCTAGCACAGATACGCAGTATTTT.

This clonotype was seen many times. The chain joins TRBV5-5 to TRBJ1-5, with 9 bases fitting TRBD1. The V and J ends lost 4 bases and 6 bases, in that order; junction bases with no gene match: 8. Germline assignment: CDR1 SGHKS and CDR2 YYEKEE (reference sequence). This CDR3 has 15 residues. CDR3 sequence (DNA): TGTGCCAGCAGCCTAGAACAGGGGGCGGGTCAGCCCCAGCATTTT. Its protein product is CASSLEQGAGQPQHF.

This clonotype came up many times. The chain has TRBV12-3 or TRBV12-4 and TRBJ2-1; 13 bases map to TRBD2. The CDR3 extends over 17 amino acids. Trimming removed 5 bases from V and 1 base from J; junction bases left unmatched: 5. The DNA of the CDR3 is TGTGCCAGCAGTCTCCGGACTAGCGGGAGTTCCTACAATGAGCAGTTCTTC. This translates into CASSLRTSGSSYNEQFF.

Regarding this clonotype: A much larger clone differs by one base, so this may be a read error. This sequence joins TRBV28 and TRBJ2-7; tentative D call: TRBD2 (5 bases). Germline V gene data show CDR1 as MDHEN and CDR2 as SYDVKM. The CDR3 runs 12 residues. The V end was cut by 11 bases, the J end by 4 bases, with 15 bases between. The CDR3 loop is CAGLGSLYEQYF. The CDR3, as DNA: TGTGCCGGCTTAGGGAGCCTGTACGAGCAGTACTTC.

V gene TRBV4-2 combines with J gene TRBJ2-3; tentatively, D is TRBD2 (6 bases). With 5 bases removed from V and 0 bases from J, the gap between germline ends came to 9 bases. The CDR3 runs 14 residues. Germline assignment: CDR1 LGHNA and CDR2 YNFKEQ. The CDR3 loop is CASSGGVSTDTQYF. The CDR3 coding sequence is TGTGCCAGCAGCGGCGGGGTAAGCACAGATACGCAGTATTTT.

A word on this clonotype: Given a much more abundant clone one base away, this may be a read error. The J gene is TRBJ2-7, the V gene TRBV5-1; 8 bases match TRBD2. Germline V CDR1 and CDR2: SGHRS, YFSETQ. Germline trimming cut 0 bases from V and 5 bases from J; bases unmatched to any gene: 10. CDR3 length: 16 residues. The CDR3 nucleotides read TGCGCCAGCAGCTTGGCCCTGGGCGCGGGGGGCAACGAGCAGTACTTC. This sequence encodes CASSLALGAGGNEQYF.

This clonotype was seen a single time. The V and J genes are TRBV7-9 and TRBJ2-1; 7 nucleotides match TRBD2. Germline trimming cut 5 bases from V and 5 bases from J; bases unmatched to any gene: 9. Germline CDR1 reads SEHNR; CDR2 reads FQNEAQ (reference sequence). The CDR3 has 15 residues. The CDR3 DNA reads as TGTGCCAGCAGCCTCCAGCGGGGCGTGGACAATGAGCAGTTCTTC. Translation gives CASSLQRGVDNEQFF.

In this sample, this clonotype turned up many times. This sequence joins TRBV27 and TRBJ1-4; 8 bases fit TRBD1. Trimming removed 8 bases from V and 8 bases from J; junction bases left unmatched: 7. The V gene's germline CDR1 is MNHEY and CDR2 SMNVEV (reference sequence). The CDR3 contains 13 residues. CDR3 in DNA: TGTGCCAGCCACGGACAGGGACGGGAAAAACTGTTTTTT. Protein: CASHGQGREKLFF. The full variable domain, in which reference TRBV27 and TRBJ1-4 provide the parts outside the CDR3, is EAQVTQNPRYLITVTGKKLTVTCSQNMNHEYMSWYRQDPGLGLRQIYYSMNVEVTDKGDVPEGYKVSRKEKRNFPLILESPSPNQTSLYFCASHGQGREKLFFGSGTQLSVL.

The sample holds many counts of this clonotype. The chain couples TRBV6-2 or TRBV6-3 to TRBJ1-2; 8 nucleotides align to TRBD1. V was clipped by 6 bases and J by 0 bases; unmatched bases: 6. The CDR3 consists of 15 residues. The V gene's germline CDR1 is MNHEY and CDR2 SVGEGT. CDR3 in DNA: TGTGCCAGCAGGACAGGGGACCGGACTAACTATGGCTACACCTTC. Its protein product is CASRTGDRTNYGYTF.

This clonotype occurred many times. The J gene is TRBJ2-3, the V gene TRBV28; 9 bases line up with TRBD1. Germline loops: CDR1 MDHEN, CDR2 SYDVKM. This CDR3 comprises 15 residues. With V trimmed by 3 bases and J by 4 bases, 5 bases remained unmatched. CDR3 DNA: TGTGCCAGCAGTTTCGACAGGGGGTCTGCAGATACGCAGTATTTT. Protein: CASSFDRGSADTQYF.

This clonotype was seen at least ten times. CDR3 loop: CASRTPPGNTDTQYF. The CDR3 nucleotides read TGTGCCAGCAGAACGCCGCCGGGAAACACAGATACGCAGTATTTT. The V call is TRBV28, the J call TRBJ2-3; D perhaps matches TRBD2 (5 bases). Germline V CDR1 and CDR2: MDHEN, SYDVKM. V lost 6 bases to trimming and J lost 2 bases, with 15 bases between them. The CDR3 is made up of 15 amino acids.

This clonotype was picked up many times. The gene calls are TRBV20-1 and TRBJ1-3; D is possibly TRBD1 (5 bases). The CDR3 is made up of 15 amino acids. The V end lost 6 bases, the J end lost 5 bases, and 20 bases lay between the germline ends. The germline V gene encodes CDR1 DFQATT and CDR2 SNEGSKA (reference sequence). For the CDR3, the DNA is TGCAGTGCGTTTCAATCCACAGGTTCTAGAAACACCATATATTTT. Translation: CSAFQSTGSRNTIYF.

The chain carries TRBV2 and TRBJ2-3; TRBD1 matches 7 bases. Germline-derived CDR1 and CDR2 are SNHLY and FYNNEI. The CDR3 has 14 residues. Trimming at V came to 4 bases and at J to 2 bases, leaving 3 bases not matched to a gene. The CDR3 loop reads CASSAGQHTDTQYF. In nucleotides, the CDR3 is TGTGCCAGCAGTGCGGGACAGCACACAGATACGCAGTATTTT. Drawing the rest from reference TRBV2 and TRBJ2-3, the complete variable domain is EPEVTQTPSHQVTQMGQEVILRCVPISNHLYFYWYRQILGQKVEFLVSFYNNEISEKSEIFDDQFSVERPDGSNFTLKIRSTKLEDSAMYFCASSAGQHTDTQYFGPGTRLTVL.

The chain links TRBV20-1 to TRBJ1-2; D unresolved. Trimming pared 5 bases from V and 5 bases from J, leaving 9 bases between. The V gene's germline CDR1 is DFQATT and CDR2 SNEGSKA (reference sequence). CDR3 length equals 11 residues. CDR3 in amino acids: CSARRQYGYTF. The CDR3 DNA sequence: TGCAGTGCTCGCCGGCAGTATGGCTACACCTTC.

The chain uses TRBV15 and TRBJ1-6; unclear D gene. Germline V gene sequence: CDR1 LNHNV, CDR2 YYDKDF (reference sequence). The CDR3 covers 16 residues. Trimming left V 3 bases short and J 0 bases short, with 9 bases between. The DNA for the CDR3 is TGTGCCACCAGCAGTGACGCGAGCTCCTATAATTCACCCCTCCACTTT. This codes for CATSSDASSYNSPLHF.

There are a few counts of this clonotype. The V gene is TRBV6-2 or TRBV6-3, the J gene TRBJ2-7, with a possible D match to TRBD2 (6 bases). V was cut by 7 bases and J by 2 bases, with 15 bases left in between. The CDR3 spans 14 residues. The germline gives CDR1 MNHEY, CDR2 SVGEGT. The CDR3 region is CASTPRLVTYEQYF. The CDR3 DNA is TGTGCCAGCACGCCGAGACTAGTTACCTACGAGCAGTACTTC.

V is TRBV5-1 and J is TRBJ1-4; possibly TRBD1 for D (5 bases). The CDR3 totals 17 residues. V lost 3 bases to trimming and J lost 0 bases, with 15 bases between them. Germline V gene lookup returns CDR1 SGHRS and CDR2 YFSETQ. The CDR3: CASSWDGYEATNEKLFF. The CDR3 DNA follows: TGCGCCAGCAGCTGGGACGGTTACGAGGCAACTAATGAAAAACTGTTTTTT.

This clonotype was counted between two and nine times. V usage is TRBV10-3 and J usage is TRBJ1-2, with unresolved D. The CDR3 loop spans 13 amino acids. Per the germline V gene, CDR1 is ENHRY and CDR2 is SYGVKD. Trimming stripped 2 bases from V and 3 bases from J, with 7 bases between. This CDR3 reads CAISEAGDYGYTF. For the CDR3, the DNA is TGTGCCATCAGTGAGGCCGGAGACTATGGCTACACCTTC.

This clonotype was detected many times. CDR3: CAISPEEKETQYF. The CDR3 nucleotides read TGTGCCATCAGTCCCGAGGAGAAAGAGACCCAGTACTTC. This sequence joins TRBV10-3 and TRBJ2-5, with D unresolved. The CDR3 spans 13 residues. Per the germline V gene, CDR1 is ENHRY and CDR2 is SYGVKD. V was trimmed by 5 bases and J by 3 bases, leaving 10 bases between them.

This clonotype has ten or more counts. The V gene is TRBV2, the J gene TRBJ2-1; 10 bases line up with TRBD2. V was clipped by 8 bases and J by 4 bases; unmatched bases: 8. Germline CDR1 and CDR2: SNHLY and FYNNEI. The CDR3 consists of 15 residues. The CDR3 loop reads CASLSLAGEYNEQFF. The CDR3 bases are TGTGCCAGCTTAAGCCTAGCGGGAGAATACAATGAGCAGTTCTTC.

This clonotype was counted between two and nine times. The chain employs TRBV27 and TRBJ1-4; the D gene is possibly TRBD1 (5 bases). The germline CDR1 and CDR2 sequences are MNHEY and SMNVEV (reference sequence). CDR3 length: 14 amino acids. V lost 5 bases and J 8 bases, leaving 15 bases between the germline ends. The CDR3: CASSPGLPGEKLFF. The CDR3 DNA reads as TGTGCCAGCAGTCCGGGGCTGCCTGGGGAAAAACTGTTTTTT.

Only a few counts were recorded for this clonotype. This sequence joins TRBV28 and TRBJ1-1, with unresolved D. This CDR3 comprises 12 residues. The germline V gene has CDR1 MDHEN and CDR2 SYDVKM. Trimming pared 7 bases from V and 2 bases from J, leaving 8 bases between. In DNA, the CDR3 is TGTGCCAGCACGGAGGTAAACACTGAAGCTTTCTTT. The encoded protein is CASTEVNTEAFF.

CDR3 DNA sequence: TGTGCCAGCAGTGAATCCTTCCCACCCCTCCACTTT. As protein: CASSESFPPLHF. The gene calls are TRBV25-1 and TRBJ1-6; D uncertain. Deletions cut 1 base from V and 11 bases from J, with 6 bases between. This CDR3 has 12 amino acids. Germline V gene sequence: CDR1 MGHDK, CDR2 SYGVNS.